The rows below give T cell receptor beta chains drawn from one sample of a study of T cell changes during pregnancy in multiple sclerosis. TCRdb's table, derived via immunoSEQ multiplex PCR, lists solely in-frame clones and lacks some. The sample lists approximately 58,000 clones, roughly 92% occurring once. The sequenced sample was peripheral blood, obtained in the second trimester of pregnancy. All receptors come from a female donor with multiple sclerosis, enrolled in a pregnancy study. The CDR3 runs from the conserved cysteine through the conserved F or W. D genes are given only for firm matches.

D gene	V gene	J gene	CDR3 DNA	CDR3 protein
TRBD1	TRBV28	TRBJ1-1	TGTGCCAGCAGTTCACCGGGACAGGGATGGGGAGCTTTCTTT	CASSSPGQGWGAFF
TRBD2	TRBV6-1	TRBJ2-3	TGTGCCAGCAGTGAACAGGGAGGGAGTACAGATACGCAGTATTTT	CASSEQGGSTDTQYF
.	TRBV5-1	TRBJ2-3	TGCGCCAGCAGCTTGGCCGGAGCCGGCACAGATACGCAGTATTTT	CASSLAGAGTDTQYF
TRBD1	TRBV30	TRBJ1-2	TGTGCCTGGGCATCAGGGGGAGACTATGGCTACACCTTC	CAWASGGDYGYTF
TRBD1	TRBV5-1	TRBJ1-3	TGCGCCAGCAGCTTGGGGGGGACAGGGCCCTCCCCTGGAAACACCATATATTTT	CASSLGGTGPSPGNTIYF
TRBD2	TRBV10-1	TRBJ2-1	TGCGCCAGCAGTGACGGGACTAGCGGAGACAATGAGCAGTTCTTC	CASSDGTSGDNEQFF
.	TRBV30	TRBJ2-7	TGTGCCTGGAGTTTTGGCAGTGCCTACGAGCAGTACTTC	CAWSFGSAYEQYF
.	TRBV7-9	TRBJ1-2	TGTGCCAGCGGGGGGTCGGAGTCGTACTATGGCTACACCTTC	CASGGSESYYGYTF
TRBD1	TRBV27	TRBJ2-7	TGTGCCAGCAGTCGACAGGGCGTCTCCTCCTACGAGCAGTACTTC	CASSRQGVSSYEQYF
.	TRBV18	TRBJ2-1	TGTGCCAGCTCACCATCCCGAGGCAATGAGCAGTTCTTC	CASSPSRGNEQFF
.	TRBV9	TRBJ2-7	TGTGCCAGCAGCGTAGGGACTATAACCTACGAGCAGTACTTC	CASSVGTITYEQYF
.	TRBV11-2	TRBJ1-2	TGTGCCAGCAGCTCCCACAGGGATGGCTACACCTTC	CASSSHRDGYTF
.	TRBV28	TRBJ2-2	TGTGCCAGCAGGGAAACTCAGGAGAACACCGGGGAGCTGTTTTTT	CASRETQENTGELFF
TRBD2	TRBV4-2	TRBJ2-1	TGTGCCAGCAGCGCTCTAGCGGGAGTACACAATGAGCAGTTCTTC	CASSALAGVHNEQFF
TRBD2	TRBV5-1	TRBJ2-7	TGCGCCAGCAGCGGATTGCGGGAGAACCTCTCCTACGAGCAGTACTTC	CASSGLRENLSYEQYF
TRBD2	TRBV6-5	TRBJ2-3	TGTGCCAGCAGACCCTTAGCGGGGAACACAGATACGCAGTATTTT	CASRPLAGNTDTQYF
TRBD2	TRBV11-2	TRBJ2-5	TGTGCCAGCAGCTTACTTGGACTAGCGGAGAAAGAGACCCAGTACTTC	CASSLLGLAEKETQYF
TRBD2	TRBV7-2	TRBJ2-1	TGTGCCAGCAGCTTTACTAGCGGGAGGGCTCGGTCCTACAATGAGCAGTTCTTC	CASSFTSGRARSYNEQFF
TRBD2	TRBV5-5	TRBJ2-2	TGTGCCAGCAGCCCGGTAGGGGTGGTAGCGGGAAACACCGGGGAGCTGTTTTTT	CASSPVGVVAGNTGELFF
.	TRBV6-1	TRBJ1-2	TGTGCCAGCAGTGAATTGGAGTGGTATGGCTACACCTTC	CASSELEWYGYTF
TRBD2	TRBV5-1	TRBJ2-7	TGCGCCAGCAGCTTGTGGGAGGGGACCTACGAGCAGTACTTC	CASSLWEGTYEQYF
.	TRBV27	TRBJ1-1	TGTGCCAGCAGTTGGGGCAGGGAGAACACTGAAGCTTTCTTT	CASSWGRENTEAFF
.	TRBV7-9	TRBJ1-5	TGTGCCAGCAGCCAGGATAGCAATCAGCCCCAGCATTTT	CASSQDSNQPQHF
TRBD1	TRBV2	TRBJ1-5	TGTGCCAGCAGGCCGGGACAGGGGGCCGCGAGGGGCAATCAGCCCCAGCATTTT	CASRPGQGAARGNQPQHF
.	TRBV19	TRBJ1-2	TGTGCCAGTAGACAAAACGGCTACACCTTC	CASRQNGYTF
.	TRBV21-1	TRBJ2-5	TGTGCCAGCAGCAAAGTCCCAGCGGGAGTGCAAGAGACCCAGTACTTC	CASSKVPAGVQETQYF
.	TRBV7-9	TRBJ1-1	TGTGCCAGCACCCTACAGGAGAACACTGAAGCTTTCTTT	CASTLQENTEAFF
TRBD2	TRBV18	TRBJ2-7	TGTGCCAGCTCACCCACGCCTAGCGGGAGTTACGAGCAGTACTTC	CASSPTPSGSYEQYF
TRBD1	TRBV7-9	TRBJ1-2	TGTGCCAGCAGCTTAGAAACAGGGGGCGACTATGGCTACACCTTC	CASSLETGGDYGYTF
.	TRBV5-5	TRBJ1-5	TGTGCCAGCAGCTTGGATCGGGGGAATCAGCCCCAGCATTTT	CASSLDRGNQPQHF
TRBD1	TRBV5-1	TRBJ2-7	TGCGCCAGCAGCTTGCGGCAGGGGGCGCCTATGCAGCAGTACTTC	CASSLRQGAPMQQYF
.	TRBV6-1	TRBJ2-1	TGTGCCAGCAGTCTCGATGCGGGAAGCTATGAGCAGTTCTTC	CASSLDAGSYEQFF